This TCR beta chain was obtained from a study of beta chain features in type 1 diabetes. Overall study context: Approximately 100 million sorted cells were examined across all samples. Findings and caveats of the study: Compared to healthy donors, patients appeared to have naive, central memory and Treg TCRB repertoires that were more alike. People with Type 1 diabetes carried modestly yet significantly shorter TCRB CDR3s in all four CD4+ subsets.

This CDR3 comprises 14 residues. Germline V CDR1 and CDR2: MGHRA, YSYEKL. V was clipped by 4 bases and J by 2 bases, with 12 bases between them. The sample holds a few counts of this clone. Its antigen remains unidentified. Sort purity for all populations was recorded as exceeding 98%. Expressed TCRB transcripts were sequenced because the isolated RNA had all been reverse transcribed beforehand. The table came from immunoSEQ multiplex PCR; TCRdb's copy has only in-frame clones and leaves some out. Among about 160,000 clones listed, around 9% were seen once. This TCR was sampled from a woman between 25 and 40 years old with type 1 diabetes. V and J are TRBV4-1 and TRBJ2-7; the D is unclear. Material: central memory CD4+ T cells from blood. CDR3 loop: CASSRAAETYEQYF. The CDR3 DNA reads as TGCGCCAGCAGCCGGGCAGCTGAAACCTACGAGCAGTACTTC.